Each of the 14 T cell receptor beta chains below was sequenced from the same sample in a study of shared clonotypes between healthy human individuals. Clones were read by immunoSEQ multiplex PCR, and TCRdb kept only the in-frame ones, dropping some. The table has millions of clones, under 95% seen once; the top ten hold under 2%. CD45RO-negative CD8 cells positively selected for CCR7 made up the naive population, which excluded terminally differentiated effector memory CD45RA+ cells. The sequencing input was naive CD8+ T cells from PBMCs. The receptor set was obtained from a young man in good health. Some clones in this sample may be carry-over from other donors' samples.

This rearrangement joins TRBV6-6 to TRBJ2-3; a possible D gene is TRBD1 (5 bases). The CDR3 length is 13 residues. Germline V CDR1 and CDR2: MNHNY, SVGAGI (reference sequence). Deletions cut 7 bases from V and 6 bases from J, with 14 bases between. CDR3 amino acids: CASTADTEDTQYF. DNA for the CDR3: TGTGCCAGCACCGCGGACACGGAGGATACGCAGTATTTT.

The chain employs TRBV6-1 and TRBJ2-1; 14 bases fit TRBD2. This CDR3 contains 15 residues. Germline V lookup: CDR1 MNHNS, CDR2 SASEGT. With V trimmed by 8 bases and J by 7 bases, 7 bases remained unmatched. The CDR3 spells CASPGTSGSANEQFF. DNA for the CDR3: TGTGCCAGCCCCGGGACTAGCGGGAGTGCTAATGAGCAGTTCTTC.

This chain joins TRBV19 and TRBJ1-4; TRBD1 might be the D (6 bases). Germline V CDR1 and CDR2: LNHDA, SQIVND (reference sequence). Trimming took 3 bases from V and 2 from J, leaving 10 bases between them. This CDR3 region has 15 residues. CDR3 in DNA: TGTGCCAGTAGTATCAGGGGACGGACTAATGAAAAACTGTTTTTT. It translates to CASSIRGRTNEKLFF.

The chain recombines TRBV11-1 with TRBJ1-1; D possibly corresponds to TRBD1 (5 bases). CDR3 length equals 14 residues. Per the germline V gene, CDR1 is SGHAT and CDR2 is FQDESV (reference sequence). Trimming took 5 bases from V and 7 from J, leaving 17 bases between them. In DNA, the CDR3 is TGTGCCAGCAGCCATTCCGGGACGGTTTTTGAAGCTTTCTTT. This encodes CASSHSGTVFEAFF.

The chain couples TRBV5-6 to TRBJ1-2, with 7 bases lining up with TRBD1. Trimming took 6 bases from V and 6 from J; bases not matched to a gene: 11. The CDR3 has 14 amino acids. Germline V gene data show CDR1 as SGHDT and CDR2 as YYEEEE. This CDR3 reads CASTPTGARNGYTF. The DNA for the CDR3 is TGTGCCAGCACCCCAACAGGGGCGCGAAATGGCTACACCTTC.

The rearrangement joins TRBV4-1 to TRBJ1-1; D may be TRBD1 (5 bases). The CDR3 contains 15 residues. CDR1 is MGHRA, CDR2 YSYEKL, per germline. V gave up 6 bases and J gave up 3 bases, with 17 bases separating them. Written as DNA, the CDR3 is TGCGCCAGCAGGAGGGCGGCAGGGAGAGACACTGAAGCTTTCTTT. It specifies CASRRAAGRDTEAFF.

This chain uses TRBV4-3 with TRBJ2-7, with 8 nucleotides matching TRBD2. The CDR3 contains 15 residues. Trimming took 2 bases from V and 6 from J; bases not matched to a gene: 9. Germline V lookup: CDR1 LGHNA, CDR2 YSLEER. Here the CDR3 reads CASSQSAGLGIEQYF. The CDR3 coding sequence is TGCGCCAGCAGCCAATCCGCGGGACTAGGGATCGAGCAGTACTTC.

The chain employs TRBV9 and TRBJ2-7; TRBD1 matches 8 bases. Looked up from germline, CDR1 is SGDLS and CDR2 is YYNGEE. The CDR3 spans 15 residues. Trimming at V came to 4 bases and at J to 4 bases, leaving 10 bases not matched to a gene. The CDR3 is CASSPRSTGDYEQYF. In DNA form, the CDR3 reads TGTGCCAGCAGCCCCAGATCGACAGGGGATTACGAGCAGTACTTC.

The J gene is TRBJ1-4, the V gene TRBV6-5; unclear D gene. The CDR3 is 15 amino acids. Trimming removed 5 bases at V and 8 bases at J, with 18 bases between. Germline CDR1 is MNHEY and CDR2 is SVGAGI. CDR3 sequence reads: CASSTGRVDREKLFF. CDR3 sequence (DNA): TGTGCCAGCAGTACGGGTAGGGTCGACCGGGAAAAACTGTTTTTT.

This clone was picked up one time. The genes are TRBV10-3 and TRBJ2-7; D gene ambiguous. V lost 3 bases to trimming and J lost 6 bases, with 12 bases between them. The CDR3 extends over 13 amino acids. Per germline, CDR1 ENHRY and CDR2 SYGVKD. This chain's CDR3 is CAISEKVAREQYF. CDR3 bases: TGTGCCATCAGTGAAAAGGTTGCGCGCGAGCAGTACTTC.

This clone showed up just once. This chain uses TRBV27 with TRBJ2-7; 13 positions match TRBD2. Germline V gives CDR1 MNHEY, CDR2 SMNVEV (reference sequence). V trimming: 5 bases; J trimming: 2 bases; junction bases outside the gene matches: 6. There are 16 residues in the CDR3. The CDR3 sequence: CASSHLTSGRAYEQYF. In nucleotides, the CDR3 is TGTGCCAGCAGTCACCTAACTAGCGGGAGGGCCTACGAGCAGTACTTC.

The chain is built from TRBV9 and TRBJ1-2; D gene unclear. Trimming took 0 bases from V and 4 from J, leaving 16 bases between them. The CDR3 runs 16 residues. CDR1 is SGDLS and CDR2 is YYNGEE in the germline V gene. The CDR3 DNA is TGTGCCAGCAGCGTAGGTGTCTCGGTTAGCGTCTATGGCTACACCTTC. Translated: CASSVGVSVSVYGYTF. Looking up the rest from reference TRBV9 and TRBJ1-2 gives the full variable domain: DSGVTQTPKHLITATGQRVTLRCSPRSGDLSVYWYQQSLDQGLQFLIQYYNGEERAKGNILERFSAQQFPDLHSELNLSSLELGDSALYFCASSVGVSVSVYGYTFGSGTRLTVV.

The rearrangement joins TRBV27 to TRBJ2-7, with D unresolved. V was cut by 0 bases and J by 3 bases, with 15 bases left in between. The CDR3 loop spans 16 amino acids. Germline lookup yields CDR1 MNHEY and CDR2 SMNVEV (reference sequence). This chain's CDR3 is CASSLSLWAAGYEQYF. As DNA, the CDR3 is TGTGCCAGCAGTTTATCGCTGTGGGCCGCCGGCTACGAGCAGTACTTC.

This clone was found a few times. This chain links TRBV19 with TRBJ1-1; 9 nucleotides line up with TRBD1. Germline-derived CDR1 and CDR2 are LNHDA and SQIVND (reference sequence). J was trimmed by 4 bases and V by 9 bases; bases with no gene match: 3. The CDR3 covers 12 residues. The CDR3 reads CASRTGVTEAFF. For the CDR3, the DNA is TGTGCCAGCAGGACAGGGGTCACTGAAGCTTTCTTT.